The 8 T cell receptor beta chains listed next were all sequenced from one sample in a study of CD8+ T cells in alopecia areata. In each case, RNA was isolated and then reverse transcribed into cDNA as the sequencing template. The data were produced by immunoSEQ multiplex PCR, yet TCRdb's version contains in-frame clones alone and is incomplete. The repertoire holds about 200,000 clones, 56% seen once, with nearly 5% in the top ten. What was sequenced was CD8+ T cells sorted from blood. The receptors shown here come from a human donor in good health.

The rearrangement joins TRBV20-1 to TRBJ1-2; D is perhaps TRBD1 (6 bases). Per the germline V gene, CDR1 is DFQATT and CDR2 is SNEGSKA (reference sequence). CDR3 length: 11 amino acids. Here the CDR3 reads CRFRGHGGYTF. As DNA, the CDR3 is TGCAGGTTCAGGGGTCACGGTGGCTACACCTTC.

The chain recombines TRBV27 with TRBJ2-1, with 7 bases aligning to TRBD2. The CDR3 has 14 amino acids. With V trimmed by 11 bases and J by 3 bases, 10 bases remained unmatched. Per germline, CDR1 MNHEY and CDR2 SMNVEV (reference sequence). In nucleotides, the CDR3 is TGTGCCGCAGGTAAGGCTAGCGGCTACAATGAGCAGTTCTTC. Residues: CAAGKASGYNEQFF.

In this sample, this clone turned up once. This chain uses TRBV13 with TRBJ2-5; the D is unclear. V was pared by 1 base and J by 7 bases, with 13 bases between. The CDR3 loop spans 14 amino acids. In germline, CDR1 is PRHDT, CDR2 FYEKMQ (reference sequence). The DNA of the CDR3 is TGTGCCAGCAGCTTAGTCCCAGCCTCCGGGACCCAGTACTTC. This translates into CASSLVPASGTQYF.

The rearrangement joins TRBV15 to TRBJ2-5; TRBD2 matches 10 bases. CDR3 length: 17 residues. Germline CDR1 and CDR2: LNHNV and YYDKDF (reference sequence). The junction had 9 bases not matched to a gene; V was cut back by 4 bases and J by 1 base. The CDR3 here is CATSTPISGGVQETQYF. Here the CDR3 DNA reads TGTGCCACCAGCACTCCCATAAGCGGGGGGGTCCAAGAGACCCAGTACTTC. Together with reference TRBV15 and TRBJ2-5, the CDR3 gives the full variable domain: DAMVIQNPRYQVTQFGKPVTLSCSQTLNHNVMYWYQQKSSQAPKLLFHYYDKDFNNEADTPDNFQSRRPNTSFCFLDIRSPGLGDTAMYLCATSTPISGGVQETQYFGPGTRLLVL.

The V and J genes are TRBV5-1 and TRBJ2-1; 9 nucleotides match TRBD1. This CDR3 is built from 15 residues. Per the germline V gene, CDR1 is SGHRS and CDR2 is YFSETQ. The trim removed 4 bases at V and 5 bases at J, leaving 7 bases unmatched. The CDR3 region has the DNA TGCGCCAGCAGCCCCGGGACAGGGTTGGACAATGAGCAGTTCTTC. Amino acid sequence: CASSPGTGLDNEQFF.

V is TRBV27 and J is TRBJ2-7; 8 bases are shared with TRBD1. The J segment lost 4 bases and the V segment lost 2 bases, leaving 4 bases of the junction unmatched. The CDR3 has 14 residues. CDR1 is MNHEY and CDR2 is SMNVEV in the germline V gene (reference sequence). The CDR3: CASSLGDRGYEQYF. The CDR3, as DNA: TGTGCCAGCAGTTTAGGAGACAGGGGTTACGAGCAGTACTTC.

This chain uses TRBV29-1 with TRBJ2-5; 12 bases fit TRBD1. Germline V gene lookup returns CDR1 SQVTM and CDR2 ANQGSEA. CDR3 length: 15 residues. The V and J ends lost 3 bases and 4 bases, in that order; junction bases with no gene match: 6. Here the CDR3 DNA reads TGCAGCGTTGATGGGACAGGGGGCCGTGGAGAGACCCAGTACTTC. Residues: CSVDGTGGRGETQYF. The full variable domain, completed using reference TRBV29-1 and TRBJ2-5, is SAVISQKPSRDICQRGTSLTIQCQVDSQVTMMFWYRQQPGQSLTLIATANQGSEATYESGFVIDKFPISRPNLTFSTLTVSNMSPEDSSIYLCSVDGTGGRGETQYFGPGTRLLVL.

This chain connects TRBV19 to TRBJ2-2, with D perhaps TRBD1 or TRBD2 (5 bases each). This CDR3 contains 16 residues. The germline V gene has CDR1 LNHDA and CDR2 SQIVND (reference sequence). V was clipped by 3 bases and J by 4 bases, with 15 bases between them. The CDR3 bases are TGTGCCAGTAGTATGTCGGGGCGCGTCATCACCGGGGAGCTGTTTTTT. Translating gives CASSMSGRVITGELFF.